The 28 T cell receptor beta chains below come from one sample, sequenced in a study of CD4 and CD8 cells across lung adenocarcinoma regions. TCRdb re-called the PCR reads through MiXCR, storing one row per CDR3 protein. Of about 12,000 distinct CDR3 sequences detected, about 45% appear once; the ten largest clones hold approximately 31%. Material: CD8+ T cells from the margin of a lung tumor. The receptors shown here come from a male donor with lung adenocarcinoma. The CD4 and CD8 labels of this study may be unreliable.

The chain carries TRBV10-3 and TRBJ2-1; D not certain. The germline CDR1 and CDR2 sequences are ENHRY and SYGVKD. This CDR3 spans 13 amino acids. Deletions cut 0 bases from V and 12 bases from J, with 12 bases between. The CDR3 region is CAISESPQVSQFF. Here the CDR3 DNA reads TGTGCCATCAGTGAGTCCCCACAAGTATCGCAGTTCTTC.

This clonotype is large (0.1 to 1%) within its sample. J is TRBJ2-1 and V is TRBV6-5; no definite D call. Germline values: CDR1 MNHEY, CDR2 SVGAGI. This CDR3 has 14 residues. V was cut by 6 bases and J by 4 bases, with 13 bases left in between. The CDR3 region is CASRSLDAYNEQFF. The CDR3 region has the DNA TGTGCCAGCAGGTCTCTTGACGCGTACAATGAGCAGTTCTTC.

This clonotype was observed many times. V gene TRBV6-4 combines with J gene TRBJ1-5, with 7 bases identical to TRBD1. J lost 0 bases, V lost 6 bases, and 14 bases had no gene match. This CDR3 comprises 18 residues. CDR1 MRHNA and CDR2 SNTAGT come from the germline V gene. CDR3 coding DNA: TGTGCCAGCAGCCGTATGGACAGGTTACGACTTAGCAATCAGCCCCAGCATTTT. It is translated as CASSRMDRLRLSNQPQHF.

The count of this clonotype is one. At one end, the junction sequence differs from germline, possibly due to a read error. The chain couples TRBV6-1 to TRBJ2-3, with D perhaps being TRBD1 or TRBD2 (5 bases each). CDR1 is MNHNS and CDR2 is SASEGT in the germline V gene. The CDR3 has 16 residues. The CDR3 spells CATLGQRGSGQETQYF. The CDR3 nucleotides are TGTGCCACCTTGGGGCAGAGAGGGAGCGGCCAAGAGACGCAGTATTTC.

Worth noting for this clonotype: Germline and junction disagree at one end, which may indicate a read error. The CDR3 nucleotides are TGTTCAGGAGGGGGGATGTCTGTCAAAGATACGCAGTATTTC. This sequence encodes CSGGGMSVKDTQYF. The chain combines TRBV10-3 with TRBJ2-3; TRBD1 or TRBD2 may be the D gene (6 bases each). The germline V gene encodes CDR1 ENHRY and CDR2 SYGVKD. CDR3 size: 14 residues.

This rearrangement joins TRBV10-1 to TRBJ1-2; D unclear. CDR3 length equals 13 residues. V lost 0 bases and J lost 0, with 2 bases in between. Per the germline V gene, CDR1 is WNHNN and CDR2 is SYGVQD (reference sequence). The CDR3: CASSESTNYGYTF. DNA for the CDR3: TGCGCCAGCAGTGAGTCAACTAACTATGGCTACACCTTC.

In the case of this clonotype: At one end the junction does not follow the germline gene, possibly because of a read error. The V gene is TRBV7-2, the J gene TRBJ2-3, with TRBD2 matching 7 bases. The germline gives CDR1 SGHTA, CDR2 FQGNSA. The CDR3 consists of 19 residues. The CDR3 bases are TGTGCCAGCACCAACTCGGCGGGGCTCGGGGGAGGGGCTAGAGATACGCAGTACTTT. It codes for CASTNSAGLGGGARDTQYF.

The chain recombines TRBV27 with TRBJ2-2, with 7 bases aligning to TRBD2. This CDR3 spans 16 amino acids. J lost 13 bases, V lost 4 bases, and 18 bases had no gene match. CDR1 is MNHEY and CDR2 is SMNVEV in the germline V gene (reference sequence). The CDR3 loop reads CASSSLLAVSTGTLFF. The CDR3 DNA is TGTGCCAGCAGTTCTCTTCTAGCGGTTAGCACAGGTACGCTGTTTTTT.

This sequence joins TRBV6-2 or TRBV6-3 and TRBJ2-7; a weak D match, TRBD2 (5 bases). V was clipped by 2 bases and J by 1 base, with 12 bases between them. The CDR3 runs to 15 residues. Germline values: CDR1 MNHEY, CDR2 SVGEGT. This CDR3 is CASSYRWTQSYEQYF. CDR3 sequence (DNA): TGTGCCAGCAGTTACCGGTGGACTCAATCCTACGAGCAGTACTTC.

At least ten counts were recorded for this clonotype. The CDR3 bases are TGTGCCAGCAGTGGGGCTAGCGGGAGAACCCCCAACAATGAGCAGTTCTTC. This codes for CASSGASGRTPNNEQFF. The genes are TRBV6-1 and TRBJ2-1; 10 bases map to TRBD2. The CDR3 consists of 17 residues. J lost 5 bases, V lost 4 bases, and 11 bases had no gene match. The V gene's germline CDR1 is MNHNS and CDR2 SASEGT.

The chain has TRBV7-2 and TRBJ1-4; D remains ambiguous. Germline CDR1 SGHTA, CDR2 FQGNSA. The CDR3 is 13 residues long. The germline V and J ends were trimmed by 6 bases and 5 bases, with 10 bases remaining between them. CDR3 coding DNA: TGTGCCAGCAGGCCGACTGTAAATGAAAAACTGTTTTTT. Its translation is CASRPTVNEKLFF.

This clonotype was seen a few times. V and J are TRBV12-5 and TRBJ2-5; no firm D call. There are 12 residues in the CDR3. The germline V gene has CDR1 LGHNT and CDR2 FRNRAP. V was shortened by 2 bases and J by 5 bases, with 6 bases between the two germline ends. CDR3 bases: TGTGCTAGTGGTTTGCTGGGGGAGACCCAGTACTTC. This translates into CASGLLGETQYF.

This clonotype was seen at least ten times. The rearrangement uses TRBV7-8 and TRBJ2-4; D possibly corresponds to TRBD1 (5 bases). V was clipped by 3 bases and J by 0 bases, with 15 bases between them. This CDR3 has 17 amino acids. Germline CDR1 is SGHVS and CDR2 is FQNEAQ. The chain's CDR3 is CASSFDPGYLAKNIQYF. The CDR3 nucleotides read TGTGCCAGCAGCTTTGACCCAGGGTACTTAGCCAAAAACATTCAGTACTTC.

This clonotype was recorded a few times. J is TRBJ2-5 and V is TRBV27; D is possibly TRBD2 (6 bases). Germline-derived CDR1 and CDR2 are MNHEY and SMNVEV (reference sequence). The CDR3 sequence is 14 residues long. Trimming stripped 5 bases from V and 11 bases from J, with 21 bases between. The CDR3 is CASSPTGRTGEQYF. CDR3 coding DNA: TGTGCCAGCAGTCCGACGGGACGGACGGGGGAGCAGTACTTC.

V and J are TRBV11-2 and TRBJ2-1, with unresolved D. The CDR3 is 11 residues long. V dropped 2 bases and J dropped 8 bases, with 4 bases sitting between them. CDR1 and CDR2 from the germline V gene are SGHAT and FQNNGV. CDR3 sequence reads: CASSLWDEQFF. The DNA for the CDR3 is TGTGCCAGCAGCTTATGGGATGAGCAGTTCTTC.

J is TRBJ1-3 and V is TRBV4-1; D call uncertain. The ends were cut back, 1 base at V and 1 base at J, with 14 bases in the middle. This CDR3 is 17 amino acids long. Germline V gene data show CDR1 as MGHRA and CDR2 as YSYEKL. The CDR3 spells CASSQGSEAGSGNTIYF. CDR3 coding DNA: TGCGCCAGCAGCCAAGGGTCGGAGGCTGGGTCTGGAAACACCATATATTTT.

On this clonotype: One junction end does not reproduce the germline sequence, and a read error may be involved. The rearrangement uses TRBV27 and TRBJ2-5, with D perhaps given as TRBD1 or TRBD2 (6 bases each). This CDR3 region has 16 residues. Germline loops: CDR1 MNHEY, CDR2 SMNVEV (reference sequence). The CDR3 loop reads CASGGLGGRDPETQYF. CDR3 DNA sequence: TGTGCCAGCGGGGGGCTCGGGGGCCGGGACCCAGAGACCCAGTACTTT.

The CDR3 DNA is TGTGCCAGCAGACAAGGCCTAGCGGGTGTTCGTTCAGATGCGCAGTACTTC. This encodes CASRQGLAGVRSDAQYF. This chain uses TRBV6-1 with TRBJ2-3; 8 bases match TRBD2. The J call may be in error: the DNA end matches TRBJ2-7 better. CDR1 MNHNS and CDR2 SASEGT come from the germline V gene. This CDR3 is 17 amino acids long.

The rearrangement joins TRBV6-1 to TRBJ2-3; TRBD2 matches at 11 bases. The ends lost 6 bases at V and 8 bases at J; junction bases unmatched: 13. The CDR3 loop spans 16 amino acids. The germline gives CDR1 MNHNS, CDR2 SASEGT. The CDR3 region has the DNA TGTGCCAGCAGGGATTTAGCGGGAGGGGACTCCGGTACGCAGTATTTT. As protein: CASRDLAGGDSGTQYF.

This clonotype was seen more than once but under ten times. The CDR3 DNA reads as TGTGCCAGCAGTGAAGAGGTGGCAGGGGGAACTGAAGCTTTCTTT. Its translation is CASSEEVAGGTEAFF. J is TRBJ1-1 and V is TRBV6-1, with TRBD1 matching 7 bases. Looked up from germline, CDR1 is MNHNS and CDR2 is SASEGT. Trimming cost V 1 base and J 5 bases; bases outside gene matches: 7. This CDR3 has 15 amino acids.

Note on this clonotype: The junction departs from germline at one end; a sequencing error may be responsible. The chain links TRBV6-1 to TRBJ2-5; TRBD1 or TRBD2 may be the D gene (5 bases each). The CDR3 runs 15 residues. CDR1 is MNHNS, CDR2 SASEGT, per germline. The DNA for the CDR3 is TGTGCCGGCGGTGTCGGGGCCCTCCTCCCAGAGACGCAGTACTTC. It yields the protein CAGGVGALLPETQYF.

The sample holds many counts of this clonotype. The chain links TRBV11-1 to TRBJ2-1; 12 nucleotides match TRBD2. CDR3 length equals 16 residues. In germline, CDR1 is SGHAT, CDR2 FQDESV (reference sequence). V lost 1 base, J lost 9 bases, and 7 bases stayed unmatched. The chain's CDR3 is CASSLVALAGGSEQFF. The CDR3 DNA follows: TGTGCCAGCAGCTTAGTCGCCCTAGCGGGAGGGAGTGAGCAGTTCTTC.

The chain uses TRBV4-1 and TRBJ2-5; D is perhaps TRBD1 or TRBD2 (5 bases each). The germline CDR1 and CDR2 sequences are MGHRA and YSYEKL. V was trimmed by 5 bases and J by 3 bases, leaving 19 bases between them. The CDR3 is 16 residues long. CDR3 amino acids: CASSKSGTAGKETQYF. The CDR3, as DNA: TGCGCCAGCAGCAAAAGCGGTACGGCAGGGAAAGAGACCCAGTACTTC.

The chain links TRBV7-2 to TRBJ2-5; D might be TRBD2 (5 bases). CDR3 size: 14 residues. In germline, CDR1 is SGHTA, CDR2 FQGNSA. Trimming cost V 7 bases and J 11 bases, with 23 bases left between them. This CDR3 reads CASTGLWAKDMQYF. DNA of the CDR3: TGTGCCAGCACGGGGTTGTGGGCCAAAGACATGCAGTACTTC.

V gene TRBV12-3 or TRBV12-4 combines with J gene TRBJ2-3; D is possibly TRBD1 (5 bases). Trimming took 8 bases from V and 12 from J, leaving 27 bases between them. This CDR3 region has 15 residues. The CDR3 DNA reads TGTGCCAGCGGTCTCGGACACCGTAACCCAGAGACCCAGTATTTT. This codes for CASGLGHRNPETQYF.

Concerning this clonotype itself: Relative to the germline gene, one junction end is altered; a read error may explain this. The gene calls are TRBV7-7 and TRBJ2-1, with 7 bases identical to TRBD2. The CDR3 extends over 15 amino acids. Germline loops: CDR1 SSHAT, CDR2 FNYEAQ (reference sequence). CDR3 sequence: CASSPSPSGYNEQFF. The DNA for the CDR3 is TGTGCTAGCAGCCCCTCGCCTAGCGGCTACAATGAGCAGTTCTTC.

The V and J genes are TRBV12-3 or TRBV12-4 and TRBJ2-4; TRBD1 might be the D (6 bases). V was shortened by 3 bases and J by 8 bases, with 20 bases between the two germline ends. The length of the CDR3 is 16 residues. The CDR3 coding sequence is TGTGCCAGCAGTTTTCCCAGGGGCCTCGACCAAGACATTCAGTACTTC. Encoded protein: CASSFPRGLDQDIQYF.

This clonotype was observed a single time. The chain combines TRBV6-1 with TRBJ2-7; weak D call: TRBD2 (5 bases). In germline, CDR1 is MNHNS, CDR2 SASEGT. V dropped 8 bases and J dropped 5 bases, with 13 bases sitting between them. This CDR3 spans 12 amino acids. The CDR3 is CASAEDIHEQYF. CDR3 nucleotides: TGTGCCAGCGCGGAGGATATCCACGAGCAGTACTTC.